This TCR beta chain emerged from a study of control samples from healthy donors and cancer patients (dated by TCRdb to the early 2020s). Libraries were built with the immunoSEQ multiplex PCR assay. TCRdb mirrors the immuneACCESS table, restricted to in-frame sequences. Some clones are absent from its copies; in checked studies, under half trace to an unresolved V gene, and the reason for the others is unknown. This sample has some 44,000 clones in its table, and just over 70% of those were observed once. The top ten constitute 15% to 20% of the sample. To note about this clone: This clone's antigen is unknown. No base-level quality is on record; no much larger clone is a single base apart.

The origin of this receptor is a male donor with melanoma. The sample taken for sequencing was formalin-fixed, paraffin-embedded tissue.

The encoded CDR3 is CASSDPQGDDTEAFF. The DNA reads as follows: TGTGCCAGCAGTGATCCCCAGGGAGACGACACTGAAGCTTTCTTT. The chain links TRBV2 with TRBJ1-1; D gene: possibly TRBD1, on 5 matching bases. At the junction V is shortened by 3 bases and J by 3 bases, with 14 bases in between. CDR1 and CDR2, per the germline V gene, are SNHLY and FYNNEI. Spanning cysteine to phenylalanine, the CDR3 consists of 15 amino acids. The kept DNA is CDR3 alone, 45 bases in frame from the first base.